This T cell receptor (beta chain) comes out of a study of blood T cell repertoires in COVID-19 (dated by TCRdb to about 2020). Broadly, across the study: Samples from collaborators originated in the United States, Italy and Spain and spanned both the acute and convalescent phases of COVID-19. The material from the prospective study consisted of cDNA or gDNA derived from T cells, B-cell-depleted T cells, or PBMCs. The sample metadata nearly always contained a de-identified subject ID, COVID-19 status, age in years and sex. A freely available public database, intended as a resource for researchers studying the immune response to SARS-CoV-2, is where the repertoires were released. Subjects who had been exposed to COVID-19, were actively infected with it, or had recovered from it provided the deeply sampled blood TCRbeta repertoires that made up the dataset. Samples were obtained from the ongoing ImmuneRACE study (first 160 participants) and from 1,254 subjects provided by 6 global collaborators. HLA class I and class II types, where available, came from metadata supplied by the sample provider rather than from assay-based typing. The research as a whole found: The amount of clinical and demographic metadata varied by source and participant and was provided uncurated.

Whole blood was collected in K2EDTA tubes by collaborating institutions according to the institutions' own protocols. For TCRbeta analysis, collaborators shipped samples in one of three forms: frozen whole blood, isolated PBMCs, or DNA extracted from either of those sample types. From its cysteine to its phenylalanine, the CDR3 spans 13 amino acids. Only the CDR3 region is kept as DNA, spanning 39 bases read in frame from base 1. Trimming at the junction amounts to 2 bases on V and 4 bases on J, and the germline ends lie 3 bases apart. The germline V gene yields MNHEY for CDR1 and SVGEGT for CDR2. About this clone: The specificity of this receptor is unknown. No per-base quality is available; no much larger clone lies one base away.

The immunoSEQ Assay, a bias-controlled multiplex PCR, was used to amplify TCRbeta CDR3 regions from genomic DNA. The original pipeline was this. Within the assay, amplification of reference gene primers was used to estimate how many nucleated cells each sample contained. To quantify the absolute abundance of each unique TCRbeta CDR3 rearrangement, sequence reads were collapsed and filtered. For each sample, productive Simpson clonality was calculated by taking the square root of Simpson's diversity index across productive rearrangements. TCRdb holds this immuneACCESS table with in-frame rearrangements only. Some clones are missing; in checked studies, unresolved V genes explain under half, and the rest has no known cause. V, J and clone size reflect that table, while D and trimming were determined from the DNA. In all, the sample holds about 100,000 clones, and 80% to 90% of those were seen once. The biggest ten clones account for around 10% of the sample.

The TCR was taken from an elderly man with acute or convalescent COVID-19. The chain employs TRBV6-2 or TRBV6-3 and TRBJ1-6; the D gene is not confidently resolved. The specimen sequenced was peripheral blood. The CDR3 protein is CASSYLYNSPLHF. DNA sequence: TGTGCCAGCAGTTACCTTTATAATTCACCCCTCCACTTT.